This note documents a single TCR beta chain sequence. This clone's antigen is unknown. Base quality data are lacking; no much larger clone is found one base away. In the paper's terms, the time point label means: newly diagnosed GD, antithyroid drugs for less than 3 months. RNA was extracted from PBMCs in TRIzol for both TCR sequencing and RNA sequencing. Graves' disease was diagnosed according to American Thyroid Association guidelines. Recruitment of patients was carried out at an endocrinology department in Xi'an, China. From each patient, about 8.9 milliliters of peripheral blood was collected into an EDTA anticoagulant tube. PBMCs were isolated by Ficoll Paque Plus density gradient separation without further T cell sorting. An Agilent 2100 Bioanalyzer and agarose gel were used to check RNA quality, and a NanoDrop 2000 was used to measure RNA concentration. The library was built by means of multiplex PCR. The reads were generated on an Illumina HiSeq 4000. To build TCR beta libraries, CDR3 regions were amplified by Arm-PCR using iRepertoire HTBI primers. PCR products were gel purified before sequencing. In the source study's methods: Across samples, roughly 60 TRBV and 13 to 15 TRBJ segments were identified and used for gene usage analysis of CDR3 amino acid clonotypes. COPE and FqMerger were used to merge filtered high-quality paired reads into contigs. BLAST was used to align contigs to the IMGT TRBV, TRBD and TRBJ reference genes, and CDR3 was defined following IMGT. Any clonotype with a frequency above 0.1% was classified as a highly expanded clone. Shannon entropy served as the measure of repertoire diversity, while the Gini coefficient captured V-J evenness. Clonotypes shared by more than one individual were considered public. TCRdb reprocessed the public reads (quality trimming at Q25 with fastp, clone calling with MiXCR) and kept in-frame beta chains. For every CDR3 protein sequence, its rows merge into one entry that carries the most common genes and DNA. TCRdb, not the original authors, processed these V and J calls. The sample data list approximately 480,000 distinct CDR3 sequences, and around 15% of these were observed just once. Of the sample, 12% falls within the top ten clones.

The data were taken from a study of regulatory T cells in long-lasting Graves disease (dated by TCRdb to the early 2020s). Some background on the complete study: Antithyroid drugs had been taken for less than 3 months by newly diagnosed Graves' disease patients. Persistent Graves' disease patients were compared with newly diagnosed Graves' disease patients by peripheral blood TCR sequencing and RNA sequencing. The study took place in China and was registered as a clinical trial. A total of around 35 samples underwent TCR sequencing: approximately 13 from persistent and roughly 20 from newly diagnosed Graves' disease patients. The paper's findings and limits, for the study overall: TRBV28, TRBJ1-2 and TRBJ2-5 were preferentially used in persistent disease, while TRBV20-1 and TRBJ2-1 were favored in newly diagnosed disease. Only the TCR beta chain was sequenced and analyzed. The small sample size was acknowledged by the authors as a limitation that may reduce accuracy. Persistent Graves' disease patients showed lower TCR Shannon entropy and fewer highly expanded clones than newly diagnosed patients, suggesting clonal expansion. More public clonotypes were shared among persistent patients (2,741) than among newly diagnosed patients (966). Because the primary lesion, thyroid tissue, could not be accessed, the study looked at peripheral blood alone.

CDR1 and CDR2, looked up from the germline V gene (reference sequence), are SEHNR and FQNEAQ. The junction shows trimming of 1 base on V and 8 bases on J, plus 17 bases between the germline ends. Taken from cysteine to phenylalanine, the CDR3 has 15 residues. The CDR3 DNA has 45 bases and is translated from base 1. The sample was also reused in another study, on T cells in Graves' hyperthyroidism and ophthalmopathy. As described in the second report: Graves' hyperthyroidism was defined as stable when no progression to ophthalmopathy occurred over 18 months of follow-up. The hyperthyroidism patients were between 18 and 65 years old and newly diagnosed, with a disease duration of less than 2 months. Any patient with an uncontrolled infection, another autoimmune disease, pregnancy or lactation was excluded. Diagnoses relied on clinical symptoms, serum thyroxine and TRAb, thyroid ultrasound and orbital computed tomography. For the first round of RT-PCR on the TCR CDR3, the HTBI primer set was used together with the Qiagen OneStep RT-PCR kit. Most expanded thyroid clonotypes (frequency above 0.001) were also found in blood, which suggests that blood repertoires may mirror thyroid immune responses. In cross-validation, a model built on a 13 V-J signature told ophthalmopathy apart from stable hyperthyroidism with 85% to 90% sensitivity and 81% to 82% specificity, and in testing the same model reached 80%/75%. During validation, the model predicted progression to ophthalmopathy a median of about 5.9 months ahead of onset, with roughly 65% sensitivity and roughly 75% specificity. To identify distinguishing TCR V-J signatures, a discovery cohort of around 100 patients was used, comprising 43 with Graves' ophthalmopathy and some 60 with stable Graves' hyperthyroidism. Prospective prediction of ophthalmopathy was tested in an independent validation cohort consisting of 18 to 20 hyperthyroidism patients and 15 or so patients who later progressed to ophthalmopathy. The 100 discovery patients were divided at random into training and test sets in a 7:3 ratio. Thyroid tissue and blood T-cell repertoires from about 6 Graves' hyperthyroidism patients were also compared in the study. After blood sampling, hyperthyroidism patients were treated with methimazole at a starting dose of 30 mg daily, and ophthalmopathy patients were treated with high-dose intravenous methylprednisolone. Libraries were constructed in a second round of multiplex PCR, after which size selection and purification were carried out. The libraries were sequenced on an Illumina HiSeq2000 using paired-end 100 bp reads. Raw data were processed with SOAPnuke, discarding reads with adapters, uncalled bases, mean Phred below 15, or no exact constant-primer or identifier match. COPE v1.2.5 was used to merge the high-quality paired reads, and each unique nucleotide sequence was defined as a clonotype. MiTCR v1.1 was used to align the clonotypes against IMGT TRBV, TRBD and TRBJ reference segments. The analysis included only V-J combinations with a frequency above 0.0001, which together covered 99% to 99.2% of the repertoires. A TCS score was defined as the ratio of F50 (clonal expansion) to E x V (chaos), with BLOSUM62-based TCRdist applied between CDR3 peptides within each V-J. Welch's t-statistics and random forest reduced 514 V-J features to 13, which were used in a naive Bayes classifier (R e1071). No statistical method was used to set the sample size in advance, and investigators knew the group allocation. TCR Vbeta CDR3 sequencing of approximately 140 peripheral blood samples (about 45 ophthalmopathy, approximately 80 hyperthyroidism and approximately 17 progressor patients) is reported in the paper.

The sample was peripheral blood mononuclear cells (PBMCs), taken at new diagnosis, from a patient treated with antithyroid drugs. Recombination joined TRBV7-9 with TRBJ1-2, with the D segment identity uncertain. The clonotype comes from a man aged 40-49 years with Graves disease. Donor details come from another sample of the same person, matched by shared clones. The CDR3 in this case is CASSLELRVTRGYTF. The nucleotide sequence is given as TGTGCCAGCAGCTTAGAGCTGAGGGTAACACGCGGCTACACCTTC.